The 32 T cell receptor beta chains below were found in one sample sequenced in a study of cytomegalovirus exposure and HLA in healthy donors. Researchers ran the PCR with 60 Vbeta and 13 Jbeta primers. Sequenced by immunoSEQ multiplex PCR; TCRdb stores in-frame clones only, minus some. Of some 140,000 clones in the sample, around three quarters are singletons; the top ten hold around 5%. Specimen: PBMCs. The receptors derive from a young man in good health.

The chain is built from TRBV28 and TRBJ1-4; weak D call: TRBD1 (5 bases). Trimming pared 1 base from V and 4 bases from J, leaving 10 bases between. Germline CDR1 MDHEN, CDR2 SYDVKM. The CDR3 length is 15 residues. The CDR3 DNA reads TGTGCCAGCAGTTTATTGTCAAGGGGTAATGAAAAACTGTTTTTT. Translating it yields CASSLLSRGNEKLFF.

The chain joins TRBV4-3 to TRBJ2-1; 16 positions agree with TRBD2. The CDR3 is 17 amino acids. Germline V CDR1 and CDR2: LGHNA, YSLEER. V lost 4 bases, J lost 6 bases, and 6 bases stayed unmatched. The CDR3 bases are TGCGCCAGCAGCCGTGGGACTAGCGGGAGGGCCTCCAATGAGCAGTTCTTC. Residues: CASSRGTSGRASNEQFF.

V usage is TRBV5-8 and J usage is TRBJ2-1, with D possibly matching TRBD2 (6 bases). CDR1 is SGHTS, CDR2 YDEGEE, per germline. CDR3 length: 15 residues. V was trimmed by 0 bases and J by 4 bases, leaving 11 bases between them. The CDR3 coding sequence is TGTGCCAGCAGCTTGGGAGTTGGGGGGTACAATGAGCAGTTCTTC. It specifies CASSLGVGGYNEQFF.

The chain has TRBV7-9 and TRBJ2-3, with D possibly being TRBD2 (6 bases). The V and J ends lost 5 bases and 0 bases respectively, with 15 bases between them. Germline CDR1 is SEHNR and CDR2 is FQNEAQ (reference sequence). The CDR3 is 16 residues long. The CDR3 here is CASSRAMGGSTDTQYF. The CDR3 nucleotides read TGTGCCAGCAGCCGAGCGATGGGAGGCAGCACAGATACGCAGTATTTT.

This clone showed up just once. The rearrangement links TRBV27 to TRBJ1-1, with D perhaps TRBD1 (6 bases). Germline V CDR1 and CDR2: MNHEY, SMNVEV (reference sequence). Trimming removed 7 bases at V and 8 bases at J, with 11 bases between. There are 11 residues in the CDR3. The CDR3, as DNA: TGTGCCAGCACCCAGGGGAGAGAAGCTTTCTTT. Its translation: CASTQGREAFF.

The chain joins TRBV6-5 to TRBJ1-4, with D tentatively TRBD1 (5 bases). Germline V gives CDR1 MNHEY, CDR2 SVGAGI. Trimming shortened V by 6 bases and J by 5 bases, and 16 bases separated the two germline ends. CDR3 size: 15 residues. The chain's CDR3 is CASSPGGTQNEKLFF. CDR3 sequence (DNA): TGTGCCAGCAGCCCCGGCGGGACCCAAAATGAAAAACTGTTTTTT.

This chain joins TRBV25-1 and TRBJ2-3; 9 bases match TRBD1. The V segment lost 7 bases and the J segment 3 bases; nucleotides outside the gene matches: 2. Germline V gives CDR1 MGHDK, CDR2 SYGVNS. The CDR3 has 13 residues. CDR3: CASTGQGTDTQYF. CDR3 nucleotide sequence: TGTGCCAGCACGGGACAGGGTACAGATACGCAGTATTTT. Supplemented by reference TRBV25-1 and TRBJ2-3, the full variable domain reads EADIYQTPRYLVIGTGKKITLECSQTMGHDKMYWYQQDPGMELHLIHYSYGVNSTEKGDLSSESTVSRIRTEHFPLTLESARPSHTSQYLCASTGQGTDTQYFGPGTRLTVL.

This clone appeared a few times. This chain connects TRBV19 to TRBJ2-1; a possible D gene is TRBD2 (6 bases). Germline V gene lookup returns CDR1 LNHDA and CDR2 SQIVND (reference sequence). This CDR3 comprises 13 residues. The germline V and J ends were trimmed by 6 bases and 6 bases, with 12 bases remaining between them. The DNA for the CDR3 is TGTGCCAGTAGAGGGCCCGGGGGCAATGAGCAGTTCTTC. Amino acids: CASRGPGGNEQFF.

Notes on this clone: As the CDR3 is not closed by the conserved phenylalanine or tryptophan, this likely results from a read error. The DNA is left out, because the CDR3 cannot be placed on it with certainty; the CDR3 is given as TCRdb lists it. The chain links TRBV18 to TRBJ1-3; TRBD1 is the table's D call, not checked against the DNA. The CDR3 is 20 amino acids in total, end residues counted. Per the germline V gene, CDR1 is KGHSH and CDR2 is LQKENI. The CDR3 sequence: CASPHGDRGAPYILEESPIT.

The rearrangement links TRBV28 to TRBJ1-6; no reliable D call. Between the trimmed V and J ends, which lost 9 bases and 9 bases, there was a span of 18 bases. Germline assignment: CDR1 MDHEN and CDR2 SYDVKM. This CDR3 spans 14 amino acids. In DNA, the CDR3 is TGTGCCAGTCTGCGCGGAGGAGGAGGTTCACCCCTCCACTTT. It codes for CASLRGGGGSPLHF.

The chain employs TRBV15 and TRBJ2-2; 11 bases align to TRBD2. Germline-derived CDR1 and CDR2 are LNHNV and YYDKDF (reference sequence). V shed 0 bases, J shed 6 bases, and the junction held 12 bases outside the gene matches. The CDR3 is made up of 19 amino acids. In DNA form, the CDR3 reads TGTGCCACCAGCAGAGAGTTGGTTGGGGTAGCGGGAGGGCCCGGGGAGCTGTTTTTT. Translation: CATSRELVGVAGGPGELFF.

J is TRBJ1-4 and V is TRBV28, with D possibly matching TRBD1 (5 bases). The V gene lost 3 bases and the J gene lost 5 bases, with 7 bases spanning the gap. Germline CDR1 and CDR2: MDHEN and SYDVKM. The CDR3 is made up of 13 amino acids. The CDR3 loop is CASSLTENEKLFF. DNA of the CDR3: TGTGCCAGCAGTTTGACAGAGAATGAAAAACTGTTTTTT.

Here the CDR3 DNA reads TGTGCCAGCAGACACGACCGGGGATCGGGCCAAGAGACCCAGTACTTC. Protein sequence: CASRHDRGSGQETQYF. The V and J genes are TRBV28 and TRBJ2-5, with D possibly being TRBD2 (5 bases). This CDR3 has 16 amino acids. From germline, CDR1 is MDHEN and CDR2 SYDVKM. Trimming pared 6 bases from V and 1 base from J, leaving 18 bases between.

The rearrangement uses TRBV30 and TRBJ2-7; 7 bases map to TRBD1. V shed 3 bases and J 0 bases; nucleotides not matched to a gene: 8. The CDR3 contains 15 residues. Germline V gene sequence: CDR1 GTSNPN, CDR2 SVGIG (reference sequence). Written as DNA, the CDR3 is TGTGCCTGGAGGGACCGGGACAGCAGCTCCTACGAGCAGTACTTC. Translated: CAWRDRDSSSYEQYF.

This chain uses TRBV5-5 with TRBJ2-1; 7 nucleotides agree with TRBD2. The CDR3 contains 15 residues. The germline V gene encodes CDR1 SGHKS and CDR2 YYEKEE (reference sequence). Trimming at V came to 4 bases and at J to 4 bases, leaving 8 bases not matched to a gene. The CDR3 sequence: CASSPEASGYNEQFF. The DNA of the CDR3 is TGTGCCAGCAGCCCGGAGGCTAGCGGATACAATGAGCAGTTCTTC.

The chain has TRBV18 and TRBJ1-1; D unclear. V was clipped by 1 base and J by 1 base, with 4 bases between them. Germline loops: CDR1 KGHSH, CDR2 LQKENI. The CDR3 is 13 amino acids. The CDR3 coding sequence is TGTGCCAGCTCACCACGAGGGAACACTGAAGCTTTCTTT. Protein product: CASSPRGNTEAFF.

CDR3 residues: CASSLGQGRYEQYF. For the CDR3, the DNA is TGTGCCAGCAGCTTGGGACAGGGGCGGTACGAGCAGTACTTC. V is TRBV9 and J is TRBJ2-7; 10 bases are a match to TRBD1. From germline, CDR1 is SGDLS and CDR2 YYNGEE. Unmatched junction bases numbered 5, after V lost 4 bases and J lost 4 bases. The CDR3 covers 14 residues.

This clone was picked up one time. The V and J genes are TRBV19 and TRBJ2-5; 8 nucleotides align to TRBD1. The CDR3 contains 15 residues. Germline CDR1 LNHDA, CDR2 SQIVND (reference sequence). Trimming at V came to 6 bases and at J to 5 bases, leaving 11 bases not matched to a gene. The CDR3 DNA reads TGTGCCAGTAGCCCCGGACAGGGAATTTGGGAGACCCAGTACTTC. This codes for CASSPGQGIWETQYF.

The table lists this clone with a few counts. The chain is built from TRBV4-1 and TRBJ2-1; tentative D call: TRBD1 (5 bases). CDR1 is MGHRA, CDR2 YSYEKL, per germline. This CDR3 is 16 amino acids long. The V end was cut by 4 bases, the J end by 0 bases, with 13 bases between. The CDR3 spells CASSRFGASSYNEQFF. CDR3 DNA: TGCGCCAGCAGCCGTTTTGGGGCGAGCTCCTACAATGAGCAGTTCTTC.

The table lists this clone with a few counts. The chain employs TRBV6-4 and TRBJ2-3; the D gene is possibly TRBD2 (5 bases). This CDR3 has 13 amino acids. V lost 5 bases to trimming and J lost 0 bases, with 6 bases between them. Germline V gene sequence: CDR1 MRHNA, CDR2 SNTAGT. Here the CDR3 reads CASSSSSTDTQYF. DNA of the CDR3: TGTGCCAGCAGTTCTAGCAGCACAGATACGCAGTATTTT.

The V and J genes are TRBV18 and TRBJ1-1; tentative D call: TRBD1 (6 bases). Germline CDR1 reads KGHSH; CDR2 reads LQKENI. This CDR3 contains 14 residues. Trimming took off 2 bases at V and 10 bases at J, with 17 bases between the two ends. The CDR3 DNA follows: TGTGCCAGCTCACCAAGGACAGAAATGGTAGGAGCTTTCTTT. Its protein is CASSPRTEMVGAFF.

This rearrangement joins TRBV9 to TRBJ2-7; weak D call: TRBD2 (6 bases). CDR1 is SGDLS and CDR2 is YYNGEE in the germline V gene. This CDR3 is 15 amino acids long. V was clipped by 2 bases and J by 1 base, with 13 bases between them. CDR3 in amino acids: CASSVGGTTSYEQYF. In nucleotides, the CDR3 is TGTGCCAGCAGCGTTGGAGGGACCACTTCCTACGAGCAGTACTTC.

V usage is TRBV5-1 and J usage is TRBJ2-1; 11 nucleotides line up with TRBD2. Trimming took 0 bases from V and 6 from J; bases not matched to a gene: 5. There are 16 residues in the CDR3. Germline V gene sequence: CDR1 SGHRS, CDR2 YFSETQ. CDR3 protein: CASSLAGLAGFNEQFF. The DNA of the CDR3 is TGCGCCAGCAGCTTGGCCGGACTAGCGGGTTTCAATGAGCAGTTCTTC.

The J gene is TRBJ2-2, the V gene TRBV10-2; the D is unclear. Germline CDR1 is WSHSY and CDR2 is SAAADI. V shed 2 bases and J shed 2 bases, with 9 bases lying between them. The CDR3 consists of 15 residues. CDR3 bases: TGCGCCAGCAGTGAGCTTCTTCTTAACACCGGGGAGCTGTTTTTT. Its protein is CASSELLLNTGELFF.

The CDR3 reads CASSIGGQLVGPQHF. Here the CDR3 DNA reads TGTGCCAGTAGTATAGGGGGACAGCTGGTGGGGCCCCAGCATTTT. The rearrangement links TRBV19 to TRBJ1-5; TRBD1 matches 7 bases. Germline lookup yields CDR1 LNHDA and CDR2 SQIVND (reference sequence). The CDR3 length is 15 residues. The V segment lost 1 base and the J segment 9 bases; nucleotides outside the gene matches: 9.

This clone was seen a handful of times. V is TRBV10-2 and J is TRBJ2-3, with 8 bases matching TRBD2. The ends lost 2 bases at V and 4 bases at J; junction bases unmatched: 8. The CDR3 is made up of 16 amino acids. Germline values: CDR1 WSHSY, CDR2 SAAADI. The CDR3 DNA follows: TGCGCCAGCAGTGAGAAGGGCGGGAGGAGGGCAGATACGCAGTATTTT. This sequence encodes CASSEKGGRRADTQYF.

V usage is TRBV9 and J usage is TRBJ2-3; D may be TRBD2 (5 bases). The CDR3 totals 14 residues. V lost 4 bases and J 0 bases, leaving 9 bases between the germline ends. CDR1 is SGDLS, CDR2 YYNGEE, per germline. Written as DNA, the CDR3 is TGTGCCAGCAGCCTAGGGAGCAGCACAGATACGCAGTATTTT. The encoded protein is CASSLGSSTDTQYF.

The CDR3 coding sequence is TGTGCCAGCAGCGCTAGCGGGAGATCCTACAATGAGCAGTTCTTC. This sequence encodes CASSASGRSYNEQFF. The chain couples TRBV7-9 to TRBJ2-1; 10 bases line up with TRBD2. Germline CDR1 and CDR2: SEHNR and FQNEAQ (reference sequence). V shed 5 bases, J shed 1 base, and the junction held 2 bases outside the gene matches. This CDR3 is 15 amino acids long.

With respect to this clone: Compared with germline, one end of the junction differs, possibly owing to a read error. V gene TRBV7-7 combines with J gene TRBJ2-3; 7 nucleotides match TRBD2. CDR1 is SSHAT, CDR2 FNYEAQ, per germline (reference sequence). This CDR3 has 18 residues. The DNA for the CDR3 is TGTGCTAGCAGCCCCCGGAGTCCAGGTCGGGGGGACACAGATACGCAGTATTTT. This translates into CASSPRSPGRGDTDTQYF.

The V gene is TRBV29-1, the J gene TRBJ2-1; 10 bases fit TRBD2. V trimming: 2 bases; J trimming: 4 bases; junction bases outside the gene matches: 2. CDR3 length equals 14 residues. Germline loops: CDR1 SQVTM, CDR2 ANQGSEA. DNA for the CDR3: TGCAGCGTTGAAATTAGCGGGAGGTACAATGAGCAGTTCTTC. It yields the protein CSVEISGRYNEQFF.

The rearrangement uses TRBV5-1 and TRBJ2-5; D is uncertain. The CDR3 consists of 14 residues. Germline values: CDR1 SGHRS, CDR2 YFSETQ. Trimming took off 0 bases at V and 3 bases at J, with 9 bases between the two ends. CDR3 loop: CASSLGYPKETQYF. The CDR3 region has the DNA TGCGCCAGCAGCTTGGGCTACCCTAAAGAGACCCAGTACTTC. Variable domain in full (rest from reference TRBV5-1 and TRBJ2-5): KAGVTQTPRYLIKTRGQQVTLSCSPISGHRSVSWYQQTPGQGLQFLFEYFSETQRNKGNFPGRFSGRQFSNSRSEMNVSTLELGDSALYLCASSLGYPKETQYFGPGTRLLVL.

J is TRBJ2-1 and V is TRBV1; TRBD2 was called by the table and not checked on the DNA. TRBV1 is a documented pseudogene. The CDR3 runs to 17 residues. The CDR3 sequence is CTSSHGPGVAGNNEQFF. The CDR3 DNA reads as TGCACCAGCAGCCACGGCCCCGGAGTAGCGGGGAACAATGAGCAGTTCTTC.